Following are 4 T cell receptor beta chains from one sample sequenced in a study of blood T cell repertoires in COVID-19. Produced via immunoSEQ multiplex PCR; TCRdb's table is partial and in-frame only. This sample has some 250,000 clones, with over 65% found just once. The sample consisted of peripheral blood. These receptors all come from an elderly woman with acute or convalescent COVID-19.

This clone was recorded at least ten times. The CDR3 sequence is CASSTGDSLSTTSQFF. The CDR3, as DNA: TGCGCCAGCAGCACAGGAGACAGCCTGTCAACAACCTCGCAGTTCTTC. This chain uses TRBV5-1 with TRBJ2-1, with D perhaps TRBD1 (5 bases). This CDR3 contains 16 residues. Germline loops: CDR1 SGHRS, CDR2 YFSETQ. Trimming removed 4 bases from V and 12 bases from J, with 26 bases in between.

The chain links TRBV2 to TRBJ2-3; 7 bases agree with TRBD2. J lost 2 bases, V lost 7 bases, and 9 bases had no gene match. The CDR3 sequence is 15 residues long. Germline V gene data show CDR1 as SNHLY and CDR2 as FYNNEI. CDR3 in amino acids: CASTKLAESTDTQYF. The DNA of the CDR3 is TGTGCCAGCACAAAGCTAGCGGAGTCCACAGATACGCAGTATTTT.

This chain uses TRBV18 with TRBJ1-3; TRBD1 agrees at 11 bases. The trim removed 6 bases at V and 2 bases at J, leaving 3 bases unmatched. Germline V lookup: CDR1 KGHSH, CDR2 LQKENI. This CDR3 contains 15 residues. CDR3 bases: TGTGCCAGCTCCGGACAGGGGGCAGCTGGAAACACCATATATTTT. This sequence encodes CASSGQGAAGNTIYF.

This chain connects TRBV6-2 or TRBV6-3 to TRBJ2-7; 8 bases agree with TRBD1. Germline CDR1 reads MNHEY; CDR2 reads SVGEGT. This CDR3 contains 15 residues. The V gene end was trimmed by 6 bases and the J gene end by 0 bases; junction bases not matched to a gene: 7. CDR3 in DNA: TGTGCCAGCAGCAGCCAGGGGGCAGGCTCCTACGAGCAGTACTTC. This translates into CASSSQGAGSYEQYF.